Listed below are T cell receptor beta chains from one sample, sequenced in a study of blood T cell repertoires in COVID-19. Produced via immunoSEQ multiplex PCR; TCRdb's table is partial and in-frame only. The table shows more than 300,000 clones, with 75% to 90% occurring only once. The sequencing input was PBMCs or T cells enriched from blood (not recorded which). Source of these receptors: a woman aged 50 to 60 who had recovered from COVID-19. CDR3s leave out the opening cysteine and the closing phenylalanine or tryptophan. The listing skips clone size in some rows; elsewhere it reads once, few, many or a size class.

clone_size cdr3_length j_call v_call cdr3_aa
- 11 TRBJ1-2 TRBV2 ARTGGSNYGYT
- 13 TRBJ2-7 TRBV4-3 ASSQGSQSSYEQY
- 12 TRBJ2-7 TRBV6-5 ASSRRAGSYEQY
- 13 TRBJ1-4 TRBV19 ASSNQGFIYEKLF
few 12 TRBJ2-7 TRBV5-3 ARSLGTPSYEQY
- 13 TRBJ2-7 TRBV9 ASSVGGRGDYEQY
- 13 TRBJ2-7 TRBV9 ASSSGTSGSYEQY
- 15 TRBJ2-1 TRBV18 ASSPTAGGGSYNEQF
- 13 TRBJ1-6 TRBV6-5 ASSYGLRGESPLH
- 14 TRBJ2-5 TRBV4-2 ASSPGLAGGRETQY
once 11 TRBJ1-2 TRBV9 ASSVGASYGYT
- 14 TRBJ2-1 TRBV5-1 ASSRGLAQLYNEQF
- 10 TRBJ2-7 TRBV30 ATGTGNYEQY
- 12 TRBJ2-7 TRBV14 ASSSLSNTYEQY
- 11 TRBJ1-4 TRBV2 ASIRGAGEKLF
- 12 TRBJ1-6 TRBV5-1 ASSLDSAQTPLH